This TCR beta chain emerged from a study of T cell repertoires in cytomegalovirus infection. Study context: An indication of both CMV infection and matching HLA type came from public TCR beta signatures. Study findings and constraints: In two of eight donors, the top clonotype was HLA-C-restricted CMV-specific.

About this clonotype itself: Its antigen is as yet unknown.

TCRdb re-called the reads with MiXCR, one entry per CDR3 protein. The table has about 680,000 distinct CDR3 sequences, roughly 26% seen once. Germline CDR1 reads SGHTA; CDR2 reads FQGNSA. The trim removed 5 bases at V and 4 bases at J, leaving 6 bases unmatched. CDR3 size: 14 residues. The sequencing input was CD8+ T cells from PBMCs. This receptor was taken from a human donor in good health (CMV status not recorded). Some clones in this sample may be carry-over from other donors' samples. V gene TRBV7-2 combines with J gene TRBJ1-2; 8 nucleotides align to TRBD1. CDR3 nucleotide sequence: TGTGCCAGCAGCACGACAGGGGAGGTCTATGGCTACACCTTC. Residues: CASSTTGEVYGYTF.